This T cell receptor (beta chain) was sequenced in a study of T cell responses to AZD1222 COVID-19 vaccine. Study information: Pooled in the analysis were second doses at about 4 or about 12 weeks. Study outcomes and limitations: Vaccine-associated CD4 TCRs spanned spike, dominant at 160-218 and 743-854. The donor group comprised mostly white British people and more females; the analysis possibly underestimated clonal diversity.

This clone came up once. As yet, its antigen is unknown. The table came from immunoSEQ multiplex PCR; TCRdb's copy has only in-frame clones and leaves some out. The data hold 90,000 to 150,000 clones, with roughly 86% observed a single time. The CDR3 is 14 amino acids. Looked up from germline, CDR1 is SGDLS and CDR2 is YYNGEE. The V end was cut by 0 bases, the J end by 7 bases, with 13 bases between. The clonotype was recovered from an adult in good health. Sample: peripheral blood, taken on day 0 of AZD1222 vaccination. The gene calls are TRBV9 and TRBJ1-2; unclear D gene. The CDR3 region has the DNA TGTGCCAGCAGCGTAGGAGAGGGTTTTTCTGGCTACACCTTC. Translated, it gives CASSVGEGFSGYTF.